This T cell receptor beta chain was obtained from a study of blood T cell repertoires in COVID-19. Across the study: Both acute and convalescent COVID-19 samples were obtained from the United States, Italy and Spain.

Repertoires were generated with immunoSEQ multiplex PCR, while TCRdb's copy carries only in-frame clones and drops some. The sample records more than 90,000 clones, about four fifths being singletons. The germline CDR1 and CDR2 sequences are SGHTA and FQGNSA. This CDR3 spans 12 amino acids. V shed 5 bases and J shed 5 bases, with 8 bases lying between them. This clone appeared once. The sequence derives from a man older than 75 with acute or convalescent COVID-19. Input material: peripheral blood. The chain carries TRBV7-2 and TRBJ2-3; D is unclear. CDR3: CASSRFGDTQYF. For the CDR3, the DNA is TGTGCCAGCAGCCGCTTCGGAGATACGCAGTATTTT.